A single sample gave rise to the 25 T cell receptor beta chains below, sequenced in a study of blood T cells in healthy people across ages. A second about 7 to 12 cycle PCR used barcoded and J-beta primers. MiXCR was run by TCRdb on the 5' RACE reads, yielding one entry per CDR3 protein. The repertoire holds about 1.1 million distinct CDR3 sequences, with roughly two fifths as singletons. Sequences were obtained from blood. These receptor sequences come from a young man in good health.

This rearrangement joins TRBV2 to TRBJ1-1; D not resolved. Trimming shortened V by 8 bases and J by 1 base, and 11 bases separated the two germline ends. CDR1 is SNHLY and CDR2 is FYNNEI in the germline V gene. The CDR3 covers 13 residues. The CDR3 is CASGELGNTEAFF. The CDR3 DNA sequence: TGTGCCAGCGGGGAACTTGGGAACACTGAAGCTTTCTTT.

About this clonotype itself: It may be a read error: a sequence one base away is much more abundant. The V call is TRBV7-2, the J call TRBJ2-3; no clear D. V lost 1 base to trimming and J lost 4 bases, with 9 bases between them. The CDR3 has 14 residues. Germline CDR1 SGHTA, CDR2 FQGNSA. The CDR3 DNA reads TGTGCCAGCAGCTTAGGGGTAGTCCCAGATACGCAGTATTTT. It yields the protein CASSLGVVPDTQYF.

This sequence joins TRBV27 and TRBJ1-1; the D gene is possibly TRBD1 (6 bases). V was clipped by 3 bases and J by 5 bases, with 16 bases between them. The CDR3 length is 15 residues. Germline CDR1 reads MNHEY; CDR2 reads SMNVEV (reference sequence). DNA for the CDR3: TGTGCCAGCAGTTTCAAACAGGGAGCAGGGACTGAAGCTTTCTTT. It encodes CASSFKQGAGTEAFF.

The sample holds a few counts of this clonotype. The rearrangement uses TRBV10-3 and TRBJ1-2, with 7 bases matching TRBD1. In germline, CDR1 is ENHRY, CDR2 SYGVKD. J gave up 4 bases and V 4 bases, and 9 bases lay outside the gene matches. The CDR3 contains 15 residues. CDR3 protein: CAISVRRDRLYGYTF. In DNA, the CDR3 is TGTGCCATCAGTGTGAGACGGGACAGACTCTATGGCTACACCTTC.

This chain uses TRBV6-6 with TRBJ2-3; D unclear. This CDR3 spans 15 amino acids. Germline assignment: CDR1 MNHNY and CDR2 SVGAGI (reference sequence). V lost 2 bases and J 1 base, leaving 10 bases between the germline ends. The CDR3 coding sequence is TGTGCCAGCAGTTACGGGATGACGGGCACAGATACGCAGTATTTT. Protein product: CASSYGMTGTDTQYF.

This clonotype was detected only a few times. The CDR3 coding sequence is TGCAGTGCGGACGGGGGGCCGAATGAAAAACTGTTTTTT. Its protein is CSADGGPNEKLFF. V and J are TRBV20-1 and TRBJ1-4; tentative D call: TRBD1 (6 bases). The V gene's germline CDR1 is DFQATT and CDR2 SNEGSKA (reference sequence). This CDR3 is 13 amino acids long. Trimming cost V 6 bases and J 5 bases, with 13 bases left between them.

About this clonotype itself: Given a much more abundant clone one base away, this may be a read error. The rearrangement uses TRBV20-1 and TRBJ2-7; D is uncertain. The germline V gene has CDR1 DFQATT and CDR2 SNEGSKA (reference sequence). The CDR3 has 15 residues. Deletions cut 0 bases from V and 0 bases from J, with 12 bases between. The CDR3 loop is CSARDMARSSYEQYF. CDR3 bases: TGCAGTGCTAGAGATATGGCCAGAAGCTCCTACGAGCAGTACTTC.

The DNA of the CDR3 is TGTGCCAGCAGCCAAGAGGGGACTAGCTTCCAACAAGAGACCCAGTACTTC. It specifies CASSQEGTSFQQETQYF. The V and J genes are TRBV4-2 and TRBJ2-5; 9 bases map to TRBD2. After removal of 0 bases from V and 2 bases from J, the junction contained 7 bases not matched to a gene. The CDR3 runs to 17 residues. Looked up from germline, CDR1 is LGHNA and CDR2 is YNFKEQ.

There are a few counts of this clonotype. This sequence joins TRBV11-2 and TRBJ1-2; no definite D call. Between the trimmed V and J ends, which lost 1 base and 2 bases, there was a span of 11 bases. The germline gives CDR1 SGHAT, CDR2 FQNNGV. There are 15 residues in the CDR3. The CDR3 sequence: CASSLVVAPNYGYTF. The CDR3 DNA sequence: TGTGCCAGCAGCTTAGTCGTAGCTCCGAACTATGGCTACACCTTC.

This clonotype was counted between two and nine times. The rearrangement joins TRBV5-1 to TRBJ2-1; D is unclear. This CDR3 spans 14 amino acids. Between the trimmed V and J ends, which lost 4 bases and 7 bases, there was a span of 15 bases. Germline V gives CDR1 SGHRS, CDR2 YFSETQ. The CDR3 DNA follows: TGCGCCAGCAGCCCCGGGCCAACCCCAAATGAGCAGTTCTTC. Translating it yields CASSPGPTPNEQFF.

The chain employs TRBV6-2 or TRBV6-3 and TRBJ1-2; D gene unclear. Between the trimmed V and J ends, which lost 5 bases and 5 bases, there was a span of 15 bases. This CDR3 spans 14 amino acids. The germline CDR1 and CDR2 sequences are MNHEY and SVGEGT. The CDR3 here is CASSPPQREYGYTF. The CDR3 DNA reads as TGTGCCAGCAGTCCCCCCCAGAGAGAGTATGGCTACACCTTC.

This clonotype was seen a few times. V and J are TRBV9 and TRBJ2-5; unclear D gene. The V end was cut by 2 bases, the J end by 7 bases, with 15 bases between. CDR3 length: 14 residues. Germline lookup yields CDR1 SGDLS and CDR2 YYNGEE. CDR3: CASSVGQSVGTQYF. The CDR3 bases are TGTGCCAGCAGCGTTGGGCAGTCGGTGGGGACCCAGTACTTC.

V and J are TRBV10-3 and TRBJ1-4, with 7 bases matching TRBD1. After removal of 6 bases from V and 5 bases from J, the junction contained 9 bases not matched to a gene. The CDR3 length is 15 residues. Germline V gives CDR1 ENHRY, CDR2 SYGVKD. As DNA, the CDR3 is TGTGCCATCAGGGAGAAGGGGGCGGAAAATGAAAAACTGTTTTTT. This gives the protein CAIREKGAENEKLFF.

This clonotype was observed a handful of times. This CDR3 is CSAAPGQGAVHEQFF. In DNA form, the CDR3 reads TGCAGTGCCGCGCCGGGACAGGGGGCTGTCCATGAGCAGTTCTTC. This chain links TRBV20-1 with TRBJ2-1; 12 bases align to TRBD1. Germline values: CDR1 DFQATT, CDR2 SNEGSKA (reference sequence). The J segment lost 8 bases and the V segment lost 6 bases, leaving 11 bases of the junction unmatched. The CDR3 has 15 residues.

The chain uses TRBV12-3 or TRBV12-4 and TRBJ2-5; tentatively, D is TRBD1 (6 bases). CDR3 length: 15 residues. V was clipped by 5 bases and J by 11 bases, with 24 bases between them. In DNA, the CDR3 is TGTGCCAGCAGTCCCGAAGCCGGATGGGACAATGAGCAGTACTTC. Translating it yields CASSPEAGWDNEQYF.

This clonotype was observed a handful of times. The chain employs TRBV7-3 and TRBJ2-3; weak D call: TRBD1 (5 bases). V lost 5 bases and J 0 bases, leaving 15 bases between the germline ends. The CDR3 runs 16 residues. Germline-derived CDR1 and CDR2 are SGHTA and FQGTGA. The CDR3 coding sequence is TGTGCCAGCAGCCCCGTCCGGACAACTAGCACAGATACGCAGTATTTT. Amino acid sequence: CASSPVRTTSTDTQYF.

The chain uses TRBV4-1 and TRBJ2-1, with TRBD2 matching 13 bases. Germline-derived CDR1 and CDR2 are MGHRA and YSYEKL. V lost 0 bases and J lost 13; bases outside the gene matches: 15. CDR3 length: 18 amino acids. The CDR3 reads CASSQELAGGPLPETQFF. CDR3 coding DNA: TGCGCCAGCAGCCAAGAACTAGCGGGGGGGCCACTCCCAGAGACCCAGTTCTTC.

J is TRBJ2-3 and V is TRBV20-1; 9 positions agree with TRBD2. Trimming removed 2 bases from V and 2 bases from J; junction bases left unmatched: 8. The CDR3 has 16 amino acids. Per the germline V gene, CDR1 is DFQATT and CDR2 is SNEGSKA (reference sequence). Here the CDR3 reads CSARNAAGGTTDTQYF. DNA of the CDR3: TGCAGTGCTAGAAATGCAGCGGGGGGAACCACAGATACGCAGTATTTT.

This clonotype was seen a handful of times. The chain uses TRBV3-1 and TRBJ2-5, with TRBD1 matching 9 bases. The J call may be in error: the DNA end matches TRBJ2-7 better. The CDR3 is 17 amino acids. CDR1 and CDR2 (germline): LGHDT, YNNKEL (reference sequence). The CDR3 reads CASSQKTGTGIWREQYF. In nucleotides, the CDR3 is TGTGCCAGCAGCCAAAAGACCGGGACAGGGATTTGGCGCGAGCAGTACTTC.

CDR3 DNA sequence: TGTGCCAGCAGCTTGGCGGCCAGGCGCCTGAACACTGAAGCTTTCTTT. This encodes CASSLAARRLNTEAFF. The chain uses TRBV5-5 and TRBJ1-1; D call uncertain. Looked up from germline, CDR1 is SGHKS and CDR2 is YYEKEE (reference sequence). V was shortened by 0 bases and J by 0 bases, with 12 bases between the two germline ends. The CDR3 length is 16 residues.

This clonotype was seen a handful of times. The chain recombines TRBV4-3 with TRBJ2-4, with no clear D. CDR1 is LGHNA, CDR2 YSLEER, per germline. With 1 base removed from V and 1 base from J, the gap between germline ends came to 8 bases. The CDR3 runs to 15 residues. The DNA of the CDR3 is TGCGCCAGCAGCCAAGGGGTGGATGCCAAAAACATTCAGTACTTC. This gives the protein CASSQGVDAKNIQYF.

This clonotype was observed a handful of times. This CDR3 reads CASSLFYATGGLPYNEQFF. As DNA, the CDR3 is TGTGCCAGCAGCTTATTTTACGCGACAGGGGGCCTACCCTACAATGAGCAGTTCTTC. This rearrangement joins TRBV7-6 to TRBJ2-1; 10 bases are a match to TRBD1. CDR1 is SGHVS and CDR2 is FNYEAQ in the germline V gene. There are 19 residues in the CDR3. V lost 2 bases to trimming and J lost 2 bases; unmatched junction nucleotides: 12. Using reference TRBV7-6 and TRBJ2-1 for the parts outside the CDR3, the full variable domain is GAGVSQSPRYKVTKRGQDVALRCDPISGHVSLYWYRQALGQGPEFLTYFNYEAQQDKSGLPNDRFSAERPEGSISTLTIQRTEQRDSAMYRCASSLFYATGGLPYNEQFFGPGTRLTVL.

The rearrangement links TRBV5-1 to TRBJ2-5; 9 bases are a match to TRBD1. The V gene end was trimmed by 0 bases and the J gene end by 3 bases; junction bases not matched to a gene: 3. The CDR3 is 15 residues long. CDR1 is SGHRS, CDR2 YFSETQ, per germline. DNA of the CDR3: TGCGCCAGCAGCTTGGAAGGGACAGGGAAAGAGACCCAGTACTTC. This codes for CASSLEGTGKETQYF.

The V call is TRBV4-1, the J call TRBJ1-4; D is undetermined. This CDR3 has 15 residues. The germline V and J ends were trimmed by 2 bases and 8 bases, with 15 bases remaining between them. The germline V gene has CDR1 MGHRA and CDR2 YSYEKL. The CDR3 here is CASSQIGAGGEKLFF. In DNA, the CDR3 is TGCGCCAGCAGCCAAATAGGAGCAGGAGGGGAAAAACTGTTTTTT.

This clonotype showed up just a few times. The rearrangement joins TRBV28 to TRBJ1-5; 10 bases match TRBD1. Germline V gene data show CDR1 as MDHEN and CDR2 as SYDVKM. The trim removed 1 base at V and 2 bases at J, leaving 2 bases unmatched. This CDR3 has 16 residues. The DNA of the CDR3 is TGTGCCAGCAGTTTATTGACAGGGGGCGGCAATCAGCCCCAGCATTTT. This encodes CASSLLTGGGNQPQHF.